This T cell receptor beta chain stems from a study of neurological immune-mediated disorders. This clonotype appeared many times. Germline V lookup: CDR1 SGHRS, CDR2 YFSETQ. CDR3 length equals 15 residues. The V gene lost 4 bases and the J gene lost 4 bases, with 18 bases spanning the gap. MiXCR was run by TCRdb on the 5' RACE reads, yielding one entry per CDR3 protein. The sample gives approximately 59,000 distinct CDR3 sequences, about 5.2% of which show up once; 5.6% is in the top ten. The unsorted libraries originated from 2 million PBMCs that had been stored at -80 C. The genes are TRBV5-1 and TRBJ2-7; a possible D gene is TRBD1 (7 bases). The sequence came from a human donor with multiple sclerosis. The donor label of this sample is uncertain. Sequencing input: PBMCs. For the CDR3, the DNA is TGCGCCAGCAGCACAGCCTTCAGGGGGAGGTACGAGCAGTACTTC. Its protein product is CASSTAFRGRYEQYF.